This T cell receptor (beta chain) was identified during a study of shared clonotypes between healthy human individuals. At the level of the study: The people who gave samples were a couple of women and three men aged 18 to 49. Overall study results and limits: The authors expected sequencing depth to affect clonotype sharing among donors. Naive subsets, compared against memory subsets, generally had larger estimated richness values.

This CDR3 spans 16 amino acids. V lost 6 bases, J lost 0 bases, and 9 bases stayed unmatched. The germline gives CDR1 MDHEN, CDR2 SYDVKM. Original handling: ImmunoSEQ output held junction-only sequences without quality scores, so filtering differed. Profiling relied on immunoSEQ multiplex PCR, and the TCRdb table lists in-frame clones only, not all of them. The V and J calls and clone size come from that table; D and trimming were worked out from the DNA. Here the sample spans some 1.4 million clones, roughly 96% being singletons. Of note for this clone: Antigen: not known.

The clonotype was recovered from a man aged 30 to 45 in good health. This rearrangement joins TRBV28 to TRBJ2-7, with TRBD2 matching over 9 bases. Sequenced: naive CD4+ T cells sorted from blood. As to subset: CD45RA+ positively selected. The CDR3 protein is CASSRGGSGSSYEQYF. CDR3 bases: TGTGCCAGCAGCCGGGGGGGTAGCGGGAGCTCCTACGAGCAGTACTTC.